This T cell receptor beta chain was retrieved from a study of CD8+CD57+ T cells in acquired aplastic anemia. Points from the study as a whole: The number of CD8+ CDR3 sequences shared by patients and controls was under 35.

This clonotype has a single count. Its cognate antigen is unknown. Patients sequenced had flow cytometry evidence of CD8+CD57+ cell expansion. CDR3 length: 14 residues. Germline V lookup: CDR1 LNHDA, CDR2 SQIVND (reference sequence). V dropped 3 bases and J dropped 12 bases, with 21 bases sitting between them. Genomic DNA, the template, was used for profiling of the TCR beta VDJ and CDR3. TCRdb itself ran the reads through MiXCR, one entry per CDR3 protein. The sample lists 170,000 or so distinct CDR3 sequences, less than 65% seen once, with about 44% in the top ten. This clonotype originated in a human donor with aplastic anemia. Sequencing was carried out using sorted CD4+, CD8+, or CD8+CD57+ T cells (not recorded which) from PBMCs. J is TRBJ2-7 and V is TRBV19; D is possibly TRBD2 (5 bases). The CDR3 DNA reads TGTGCCAGTAGTATCCGTTCGGGATCGGAATCTGGGTACTTC. It codes for CASSIRSGSESGYF.